This entry lists 3 T cell receptor beta chains sequenced from one sample in a study of cytomegalovirus exposure and HLA in healthy donors. Researchers ran the PCR with 60 Vbeta and 13 Jbeta primers. Only in-frame clones appear in the TCRdb table, and some are missing; sequencing was by immunoSEQ multiplex PCR. The top ten clones hold around 12% of a sample with roughly 73,000 clones, 75% of them seen once. Material for sequencing was PBMCs. These receptors were collected from an older man in good health and CMV-seronegative.

The gene calls are TRBV11-2 and TRBJ2-7; D uncertain. Germline V CDR1 and CDR2: SGHAT, FQNNGV. V lost 2 bases and J lost 2, with 10 bases in between. The length of the CDR3 is 14 residues. CDR3 region: CASSLSLNTYEQYF. CDR3 DNA sequence: TGTGCCAGCAGCTTATCACTTAATACCTACGAGCAGTACTTC.

This clone was seen only once. The chain joins TRBV18 to TRBJ1-5; 9 positions match TRBD1. Germline lookup yields CDR1 KGHSH and CDR2 LQKENI. The J segment lost 2 bases and the V segment lost 8 bases, leaving 7 bases of the junction unmatched. The CDR3 spans 15 residues. The CDR3 loop reads CASTQTGGGNQPQHF. The CDR3 DNA is TGTGCCAGCACCCAAACAGGGGGCGGCAATCAGCCCCAGCATTTT.

A note on this clone: Within the sample, other DNA sequences also encode this same CDR3. The rearrangement uses TRBV5-1 and TRBJ2-5, with 7 bases that match TRBD2. The CDR3 covers 14 residues. Germline loops: CDR1 SGHRS, CDR2 YFSETQ. The trim removed 4 bases at V and 2 bases at J, leaving 5 bases unmatched. The CDR3 nucleotides read TGCGCCAGCAGCCCGGGGCGGGGGCAAGAGACCCAGTACTTC. It is translated as CASSPGRGQETQYF.